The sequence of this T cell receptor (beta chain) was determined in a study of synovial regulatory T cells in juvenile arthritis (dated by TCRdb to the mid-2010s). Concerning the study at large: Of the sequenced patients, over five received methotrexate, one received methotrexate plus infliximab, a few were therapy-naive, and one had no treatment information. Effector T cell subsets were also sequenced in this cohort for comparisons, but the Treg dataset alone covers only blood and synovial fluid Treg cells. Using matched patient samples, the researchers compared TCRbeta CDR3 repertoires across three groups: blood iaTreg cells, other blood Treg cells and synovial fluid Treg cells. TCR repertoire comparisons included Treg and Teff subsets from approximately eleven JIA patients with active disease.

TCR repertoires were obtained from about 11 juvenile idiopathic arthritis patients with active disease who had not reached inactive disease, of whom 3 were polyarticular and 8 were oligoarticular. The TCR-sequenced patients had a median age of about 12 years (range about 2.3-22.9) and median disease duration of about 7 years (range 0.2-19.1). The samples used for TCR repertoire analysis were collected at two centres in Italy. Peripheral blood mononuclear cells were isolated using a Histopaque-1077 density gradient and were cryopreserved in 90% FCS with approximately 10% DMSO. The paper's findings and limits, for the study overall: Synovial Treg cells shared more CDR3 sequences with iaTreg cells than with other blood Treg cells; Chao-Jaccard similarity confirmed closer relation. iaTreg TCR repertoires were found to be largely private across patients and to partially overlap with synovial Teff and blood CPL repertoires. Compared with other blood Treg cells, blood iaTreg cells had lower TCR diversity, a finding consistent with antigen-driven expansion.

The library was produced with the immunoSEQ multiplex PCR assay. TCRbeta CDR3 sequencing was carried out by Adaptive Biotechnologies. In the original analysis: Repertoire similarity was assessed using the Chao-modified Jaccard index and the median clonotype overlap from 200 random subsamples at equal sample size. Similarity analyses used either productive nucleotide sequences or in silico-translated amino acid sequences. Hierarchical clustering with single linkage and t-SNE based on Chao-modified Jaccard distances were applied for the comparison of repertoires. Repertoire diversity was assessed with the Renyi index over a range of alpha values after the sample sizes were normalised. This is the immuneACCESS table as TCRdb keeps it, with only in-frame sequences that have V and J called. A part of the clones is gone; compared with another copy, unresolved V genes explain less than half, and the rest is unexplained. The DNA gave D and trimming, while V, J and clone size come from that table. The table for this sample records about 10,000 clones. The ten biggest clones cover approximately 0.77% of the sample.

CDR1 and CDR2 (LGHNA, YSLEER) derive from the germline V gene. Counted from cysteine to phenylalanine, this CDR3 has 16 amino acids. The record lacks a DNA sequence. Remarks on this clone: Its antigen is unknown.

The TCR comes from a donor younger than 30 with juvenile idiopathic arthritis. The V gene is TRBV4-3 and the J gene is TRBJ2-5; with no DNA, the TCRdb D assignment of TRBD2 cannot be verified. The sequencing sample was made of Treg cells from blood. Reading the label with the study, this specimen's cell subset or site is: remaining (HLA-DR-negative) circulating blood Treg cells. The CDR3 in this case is CASSQLAGVYGETQYF.